The rows below give T cell receptor beta chains drawn from one sample of a study of shared clonotypes between healthy human individuals. Clones were sequenced by immunoSEQ multiplex PCR, and TCRdb holds only the in-frame ones, with some missing. Of under 600,000 clones listed, around 77% are singletons. The sequencing sample was made of PBMCs. The origin of the receptors is a woman in her thirties or forties in good health. Some clones in this sample may be carry-over from other donors' samples. The CDR3 runs from the conserved cysteine through the conserved F or W. A D gene is named only where the DNA matches it firmly. A clone size is listed for some rows: how often the clone was seen (once, few, many), or a class if it is expanded.

j_call: TRBJ2-3
d_call: .
v_call: TRBV7-2
clone_size: .
cdr3_aa: CASSPRDRNTDTQYF
cdr3_nt: TGTGCCAGCAGCCCCCGGGACCGCAACACAGATACGCAGTATTTT

j_call: TRBJ1-4
d_call: .
v_call: TRBV15
clone_size: .
cdr3_aa: CATSRDRSEKLFF
cdr3_nt: TGTGCCACCAGCAGAGATCGCAGTGAAAAACTGTTTTTT

j_call: TRBJ2-2
d_call: .
v_call: TRBV25-1
clone_size: .
cdr3_aa: CASSATEGYTGELFF
cdr3_nt: TGTGCCAGCAGCGCAACGGAGGGGTACACCGGGGAGCTGTTTTTT

j_call: TRBJ2-3
d_call: .
v_call: TRBV30
clone_size: once
cdr3_aa: CASEDLGTQYF
cdr3_nt: TGTGCCTCCGAGGATCTAGGTACGCAGTATTTT

j_call: TRBJ2-1
d_call: TRBD2
v_call: TRBV14
clone_size: .
cdr3_aa: CASSPTSVQQFF
cdr3_nt: TGTGCCAGCAGCCCGACTAGCGTTCAGCAGTTCTTC

j_call: TRBJ1-2
d_call: .
v_call: TRBV6-5
clone_size: .
cdr3_aa: CASRSGTHYGYTF
cdr3_nt: TGTGCCAGCAGATCCGGGACCCACTATGGCTACACCTTC

j_call: TRBJ2-2
d_call: TRBD1
v_call: TRBV28
clone_size: .
cdr3_aa: CASRQGRNTGELFF
cdr3_nt: TGTGCCAGCCGACAGGGGCGGAACACCGGGGAGCTGTTTTTT

j_call: TRBJ1-1
d_call: .
v_call: TRBV10-3
clone_size: few
cdr3_aa: CAISVQGMNTEAFF
cdr3_nt: TGTGCCATCAGTGTACAGGGAATGAACACTGAAGCTTTCTTT

j_call: TRBJ2-1
d_call: .
v_call: TRBV7-9
clone_size: .
cdr3_aa: CASSPYRDPYNEQFF
cdr3_nt: TGTGCCAGCAGCCCGTACAGGGACCCCTACAATGAGCAGTTCTTC

j_call: TRBJ2-1
d_call: TRBD2
v_call: TRBV9
clone_size: .
cdr3_aa: CASSVAASGFYNEQFF
cdr3_nt: TGTGCCAGCAGCGTAGCGGCTAGCGGGTTTTACAATGAGCAGTTCTTC

j_call: TRBJ2-5
d_call: .
v_call: TRBV5-1
clone_size: .
cdr3_aa: CASSLNLQGVPGEQYF
cdr3_nt: TGCGCCAGCAGCTTGAATTTGCAGGGAGTTCCCGGTGAGCAGTACTTC

j_call: TRBJ2-7
d_call: .
v_call: TRBV29-1
clone_size: .
cdr3_aa: CSVERPGDSYEQYF
cdr3_nt: TGCAGCGTTGAACGACCGGGAGACTCCTACGAGCAGTACTTC

j_call: TRBJ1-1
d_call: .
v_call: TRBV5-1
clone_size: .
cdr3_aa: CASSLDAGDGAFF
cdr3_nt: TGCGCCAGCAGCTTGGACGCCGGAGATGGAGCTTTCTTT

j_call: TRBJ2-3
d_call: .
v_call: TRBV19
clone_size: few
cdr3_aa: CASSSLEGADTQYF
cdr3_nt: TGTGCCAGTAGTAGTCTCGAGGGCGCAGATACGCAGTATTTT

j_call: TRBJ2-7
d_call: .
v_call: TRBV2
clone_size: once
cdr3_aa: CASSYTGYEQYF
cdr3_nt: TGTGCCAGCAGTTACACAGGCTACGAGCAGTACTTC

j_call: TRBJ2-7
d_call: TRBD1
v_call: TRBV2
clone_size: .
cdr3_aa: CASSEGPGQGYEQYF
cdr3_nt: TGTGCCAGCAGCGAAGGACCGGGACAGGGATACGAGCAGTACTTC

j_call: TRBJ2-7
d_call: TRBD2
v_call: TRBV5-6
clone_size: .
cdr3_aa: CASSPRPETSWIDEQYF
cdr3_nt: TGTGCCAGCAGCCCCCGGCCGGAGACTAGCTGGATAGACGAGCAGTACTTC

j_call: TRBJ2-3
d_call: .
v_call: TRBV7-7
clone_size: .
cdr3_aa: CASRVDTQYF
cdr3_nt: TGTGCTAGCAGGGTCGATACGCAGTATTTT

j_call: TRBJ1-3
d_call: .
v_call: TRBV5-4
clone_size: .
cdr3_aa: CASSFGRGGNSGNTIYF
cdr3_nt: TGTGCCAGCAGCTTCGGGAGGGGCGGTAACTCTGGAAACACCATATATTTT

j_call: TRBJ2-5
d_call: TRBD2
v_call: TRBV7-3
clone_size: .
cdr3_aa: CASSLGLAPQETQYF
cdr3_nt: TGTGCCAGCAGCTTAGGACTAGCGCCCCAAGAGACCCAGTACTTC

j_call: TRBJ1-2
d_call: .
v_call: TRBV7-9
clone_size: .
cdr3_aa: CASSFGRGSVFNYGYTF
cdr3_nt: TGTGCCAGCAGCTTCGGACGGGGTTCTGTTTTTAACTATGGCTACACCTTC

j_call: TRBJ1-5
d_call: .
v_call: TRBV7-9
clone_size: .
cdr3_aa: CASSLQGDQPQHF
cdr3_nt: TGTGCCAGCAGCTTGCAGGGTGATCAGCCCCAGCATTTT

j_call: TRBJ2-3
d_call: TRBD1
v_call: TRBV30
clone_size: .
cdr3_aa: CAWSGTGSDTQYF
cdr3_nt: TGTGCCTGGAGTGGGACAGGGTCAGATACGCAGTATTTT

j_call: TRBJ2-2
d_call: .
v_call: TRBV5-5
clone_size: once
cdr3_aa: CASSLQARPNTGELFF
cdr3_nt: TGTGCCAGCAGCTTACAGGCTAGACCAAACACCGGGGAGCTGTTTTTT

j_call: TRBJ2-7
d_call: TRBD2
v_call: TRBV7-2
clone_size: .
cdr3_aa: CASSLGGLAFRGRREQYF
cdr3_nt: TGTGCCAGCAGCTTAGGGGGACTAGCGTTCCGGGGTCGTCGCGAGCAGTACTTC

j_call: TRBJ1-3
d_call: .
v_call: TRBV30
clone_size: .
cdr3_aa: CAWSALHGSGNTIYF
cdr3_nt: TGTGCCTGGAGTGCCCTCCACGGCTCTGGAAACACCATATATTTT

j_call: TRBJ1-3
d_call: .
v_call: TRBV4-2
clone_size: .
cdr3_aa: CASSQVLRQNSGNTIYF
cdr3_nt: TGTGCCAGCAGCCAGGTCCTGAGACAGAACTCTGGAAACACCATATATTTT

j_call: TRBJ2-7
d_call: .
v_call: TRBV5-4
clone_size: .
cdr3_aa: CASSLSGLQYEQYF
cdr3_nt: TGTGCCAGCAGCTTGTCAGGGTTACAGTACGAGCAGTACTTC

j_call: TRBJ2-1
d_call: .
v_call: TRBV12-5
clone_size: .
cdr3_aa: CASGSDSSNYNEQFF
cdr3_nt: TGTGCTAGTGGTTCCGACAGCTCCAACTACAATGAGCAGTTCTTC

j_call: TRBJ2-7
d_call: TRBD1
v_call: TRBV9
clone_size: .
cdr3_aa: CASSVLGTGAGEQYF
cdr3_nt: TGTGCCAGCAGCGTACTTGGGACAGGGGCGGGGGAGCAGTACTTC

j_call: TRBJ2-3
d_call: TRBD2
v_call: TRBV10-3
clone_size: .
cdr3_aa: CAIRLAGLAGSSHTQYF
cdr3_nt: TGTGCCATCAGGCTCGCGGGGTTAGCGGGATCTTCCCATACGCAGTATTTT

j_call: TRBJ1-5
d_call: .
v_call: TRBV4-3
clone_size: .
cdr3_aa: CASSQDRGVNQPQHF
cdr3_nt: TGCGCCAGCAGCCAAGATCGGGGGGTCAATCAGCCCCAGCATTTT

j_call: TRBJ2-2
d_call: .
v_call: TRBV5-4
clone_size: .
cdr3_aa: CASSSNRGGGELFF
cdr3_nt: TGTGCCAGCAGCTCCAACAGGGGAGGCGGGGAGCTGTTTTTT

j_call: TRBJ1-1
d_call: .
v_call: TRBV7-7
clone_size: .
cdr3_aa: CASSSSQNTEAFF
cdr3_nt: TGTGCCAGCAGCTCCTCACAAAACACTGAAGCTTTCTTT

j_call: TRBJ1-2
d_call: .
v_call: TRBV30
clone_size: .
cdr3_aa: CAWSPPANYGYTF
cdr3_nt: TGTGCCTGGAGCCCACCCGCTAACTATGGCTACACCTTC

j_call: TRBJ2-7
d_call: .
v_call: TRBV5-6
clone_size: .
cdr3_aa: CASSLGQSYEQYF
cdr3_nt: TGTGCCAGCAGCTTGGGTCAGTCCTACGAGCAGTACTTC

j_call: TRBJ1-5
d_call: .
v_call: TRBV5-1
clone_size: once
cdr3_aa: CASSIGPTDNHQPQHF
cdr3_nt: TGCGCCAGCAGCATCGGACCAACAGATAACCATCAGCCCCAGCATTTT

j_call: TRBJ2-3
d_call: .
v_call: TRBV15
clone_size: .
cdr3_aa: CATSPDLYTDTQYF
cdr3_nt: TGTGCCACCAGCCCAGACCTCTACACAGATACGCAGTATTTT

j_call: TRBJ2-7
d_call: TRBD2
v_call: TRBV27
clone_size: .
cdr3_aa: CASGPAGGTRREQYF
cdr3_nt: TGTGCCAGCGGACCAGCGGGAGGCACGAGGAGGGAGCAGTACTTC

j_call: TRBJ2-3
d_call: .
v_call: TRBV30
clone_size: .
cdr3_aa: CAWSKGLVTDTQYF
cdr3_nt: TGTGCCTGGAGTAAGGGACTGGTCACAGATACGCAGTATTTT

j_call: TRBJ2-1
d_call: TRBD2
v_call: TRBV5-1
clone_size: .
cdr3_aa: CASSQGLARNEQFF
cdr3_nt: TGCGCCAGCAGCCAGGGACTAGCTAGGAATGAGCAGTTCTTC

j_call: TRBJ2-1
d_call: TRBD2
v_call: TRBV12-5
clone_size: .
cdr3_aa: CASGLVDRDLLLAGGLKGEQFF
cdr3_nt: TGTGCTAGTGGTTTGGTGGACAGGGATCTTTTACTAGCGGGAGGACTCAAGGGTGAGCAGTTCTTC

j_call: TRBJ2-7
d_call: .
v_call: TRBV6-1
clone_size: .
cdr3_aa: CASRAPPYEQYF
cdr3_nt: TGTGCCAGCAGGGCCCCTCCGTACGAGCAGTACTTC

j_call: TRBJ1-5
d_call: .
v_call: TRBV19
clone_size: .
cdr3_aa: CASSIVREAQPQHF
cdr3_nt: TGTGCCAGTAGTATAGTCCGGGAGGCTCAGCCCCAGCATTTT

j_call: TRBJ1-3
d_call: TRBD1
v_call: TRBV19
clone_size: once
cdr3_aa: CASSTGQGNTIYF
cdr3_nt: TGTGCCAGTAGTACGGGACAGGGGAACACCATATATTTT

j_call: TRBJ2-3
d_call: TRBD2
v_call: TRBV9
clone_size: .
cdr3_aa: CASSAYLSGKSTDTQYF
cdr3_nt: TGTGCCAGCAGCGCCTACCTTAGCGGGAAAAGCACAGATACGCAGTATTTT

j_call: TRBJ1-2
d_call: .
v_call: TRBV7-3
clone_size: .
cdr3_aa: CASSSTTGYGYTF
cdr3_nt: TGTGCCAGCAGCTCAACAACGGGCTATGGCTACACCTTC

j_call: TRBJ1-2
d_call: .
v_call: TRBV7-9
clone_size: .
cdr3_aa: CASSPGGGQANYGYTF
cdr3_nt: TGTGCCAGCAGCCCGGGCGGGGGGCAGGCTAACTATGGCTACACCTTC

j_call: TRBJ1-1
d_call: .
v_call: TRBV21-1
clone_size: .
cdr3_aa: CASSKPLWGAFF
cdr3_nt: TGTGCCAGCAGCAAACCGTTGTGGGGGGCTTTCTTT